Presented here are 6 T cell receptor beta chains from one specimen sequenced in a study of beta chain features in type 1 diabetes. Sequenced material consisted of expressed TCRB transcripts (all of the isolated RNA was reverse transcribed). This table comes from immunoSEQ multiplex PCR, and its TCRdb copy is limited to in-frame clones, with some not included. In the table there are under 200,000 clones, about 9.3% of which are singletons. These receptors have no known antigen. General observations from the study: Within each of all four CD4+ subsets, Type 1 diabetes patients had TCRB CDR3s that were moderately but significantly shorter.

The sequenced sample was central memory CD4+ T cells from blood. These receptors originate from a man aged 30-40 years with type 1 diabetes.

This clone was picked up one time. The chain combines TRBV7-2 with TRBJ2-1; D is unclear. The CDR3 is 14 residues long. Germline CDR1 reads SGHTA; CDR2 reads FQGNSA. V was pared by 1 base and J by 10 bases, with 14 bases between. The CDR3 region is CASSLDFSRREQFF. The DNA for the CDR3 is TGTGCCAGCAGCTTAGATTTCAGCCGGCGGGAGCAGTTCTTC.

The rearrangement links TRBV7-8 to TRBJ1-5; D is ambiguous. Germline CDR1 is SGHVS and CDR2 is FQNEAQ. Trimming left V 5 bases short and J 3 bases short, with 5 bases between. This CDR3 contains 12 residues. Here the CDR3 reads CASSGINQPQHF. The CDR3 nucleotides are TGTGCCAGCAGCGGCATCAATCAGCCCCAGCATTTT.

This clone has only a few counts. The chain links TRBV5-1 to TRBJ2-7, with TRBD2 matching over 9 bases. V was pared by 4 bases and J by 3 bases, with 17 bases of the junction left unmatched. The length of the CDR3 is 18 residues. The germline V gene has CDR1 SGHRS and CDR2 YFSETQ. This CDR3 reads CASSAGTAAGTSNYEQYF. Written as DNA, the CDR3 is TGCGCCAGCAGCGCGGGGACAGCCGCCGGGACTAGCAACTACGAGCAGTACTTC.

This clone was seen only a few times. V gene TRBV7-2 combines with J gene TRBJ1-2; D might be TRBD1 (6 bases). CDR1 is SGHTA and CDR2 is FQGNSA in the germline V gene. The CDR3 contains 13 residues. Trimming removed 3 bases from V and 1 base from J, with 6 bases in between. The CDR3 DNA is TGTGCCAGCAGCTTGGACAGTAACTATGGCTACACCTTC. Amino acid sequence: CASSLDSNYGYTF.

The sample holds a few counts of this clone. The chain couples TRBV30 to TRBJ2-5; 8 bases fit TRBD1. CDR1 is GTSNPN, CDR2 SVGIG, per germline (reference sequence). The CDR3 totals 13 residues. The J segment lost 5 bases and the V segment lost 4 bases, leaving 6 bases of the junction unmatched. CDR3 residues: CAWTPGGRETQYF. The CDR3 DNA reads TGTGCCTGGACCCCAGGGGGCCGGGAGACCCAGTACTTC.

This clone was counted only a few times. The V gene is TRBV9, the J gene TRBJ2-6; possible D gene TRBD2, 6 bases. Trimming removed 4 bases at V and 0 bases at J, with 14 bases between. The CDR3 extends over 17 amino acids. From germline, CDR1 is SGDLS and CDR2 YYNGEE. This CDR3 is CASSPRHGGSGANVLTF. Here the CDR3 DNA reads TGTGCCAGCAGCCCCCGTCACGGGGGCTCTGGGGCCAACGTCCTGACTTTC. The full variable domain, its missing parts supplied by reference TRBV9 and TRBJ2-6, is DSGVTQTPKHLITATGQRVTLRCSPRSGDLSVYWYQQSLDQGLQFLIQYYNGEERAKGNILERFSAQQFPDLHSELNLSSLELGDSALYFCASSPRHGGSGANVLTFGAGSRLTVL.